Below are 10 T cell receptor beta chains sequenced from a single sample in a study of CXCR3-negative and CXCR3-positive naive CD8 T cells. The libraries of TRB cDNA were prepared using 5' RACE with UMI labels. Reanalyzing the 5' RACE reads, TCRdb keeps one entry per CDR3 protein, without DNA. The listing records about 120,000 distinct CDR3 sequences. Sample: naive CXCR3- CD8+ T cells from blood. Subset indicated: CD45RO-CCR7+CD27+CD95- naive CD8+ T cells lacking CXCR3 (TNR3-). These receptors were obtained from a human donor in good health. Some clones in this sample may be carry-over from other donors' samples.

The chain links TRBV18 to TRBJ2-7; TCRdb reports TRBD1, a call that lacks DNA to check it against. This CDR3 comprises 15 residues. Germline V gene sequence: CDR1 KGHSH, CDR2 LQKENI. The CDR3 is CASSPRGQGVYEQYF.

This chain uses TRBV12-2 with TRBJ2-7; as DNA is missing, the TRBD2 call by TCRdb cannot be tested. TRBV12-2 is classified as a pseudogene. This CDR3 has 16 residues. CDR3 sequence: CASRLRASGANYEQYF.

The chain has TRBV6-5 and TRBJ2-1; TCRdb's D call, TRBD1, is unchecked because there is no DNA. From germline, CDR1 is MNHEY and CDR2 SVGAGI. The CDR3 is made up of 14 amino acids. This chain's CDR3 is CASAPQGPYNEQFF.

The chain is built from TRBV20-1 and TRBJ2-1; as DNA is missing, the TRBD1 call by TCRdb cannot be tested. CDR1 and CDR2 from the germline V gene are DFQATT and SNEGSKA (reference sequence). The CDR3 length is 12 residues. CDR3 protein: CSATEGGNEQFF.

This chain connects TRBV6-2 or TRBV6-3 to TRBJ2-7; TCRdb selects TRBD2, and the lack of DNA leaves this call unchecked. Germline V lookup: CDR1 MNHEY, CDR2 SVGEGT. This CDR3 region has 14 residues. The CDR3 protein is CASRGLAGSYEQYF.

The chain carries TRBV3-1 and TRBJ2-1; there is no DNA to check the TCRdb D call of TRBD2. The CDR3 extends over 20 amino acids. CDR1 and CDR2 (germline): LGHDT, YNNKEL (reference sequence). CDR3 loop: CASSQGGSFTGGPRLHEQFF.

The J gene is TRBJ1-5, the V gene TRBV4-3. Germline CDR1 LGHNA, CDR2 YSLEER. The CDR3 is 15 amino acids. CDR3 loop: CASSQVWAGNQPQHF.

V and J are TRBV4-2 and TRBJ2-2; TCRdb lists TRBD1, though no DNA is available to test this call. Per the germline V gene, CDR1 is LGHNA and CDR2 is YNFKEQ. This CDR3 region has 17 residues. CDR3 region: CASSQSPTGMNTGELFF.

This chain joins TRBV7-8 and TRBJ2-7; the D gene TCRdb calls, TRBD1, cannot be checked with no DNA. CDR3 size: 15 residues. Looked up from germline, CDR1 is SGHVS and CDR2 is FQNEAQ. CDR3 in amino acids: CASSLLRDNPYEQYF.

V is TRBV15 and J is TRBJ1-1; TCRdb reports TRBD1, a call that lacks DNA to check it against. The CDR3 loop spans 14 amino acids. Germline V gene sequence: CDR1 LNHNV, CDR2 YYDKDF (reference sequence). The CDR3 is CATRTGRMNTEAFF. Looking up the rest from reference TRBV15 and TRBJ1-1 gives the full variable domain: DAMVIQNPRYQVTQFGKPVTLSCSQTLNHNVMYWYQQKSSQAPKLLFHYYDKDFNNEADTPDNFQSRRPNTSFCFLDIRSPGLGDTAMYLCATRTGRMNTEAFFGQGTRLTVV.